This TCR beta chain stems from a study of T cell responses to AZD1222 COVID-19 vaccine. Germline V CDR1 and CDR2: MNHEY, SVGEGT. CDR3 length: 13 residues. The V end lost 6 bases, the J end lost 7 bases, and 13 bases lay between the germline ends. Produced via immunoSEQ multiplex PCR; TCRdb's table is partial and in-frame only. The data contain some 150,000 clones, approximately 90% of them singletons. Of note for this clone: Its cognate antigen is unknown.

Study findings and constraints: A reported finding is that nearly half of spike-specific TCRs target unmutated variant regions. A rise in Spike-specific TCR breadth and depth followed two AZD1222 doses. Donors, mostly white British, included more females; clonal diversity was possibly underestimated. Repertoire samples came only from after the peak T cell response.

The specimen was peripheral blood, collected on day 0 of AZD1222 vaccination. This sequence joins TRBV6-2 or TRBV6-3 and TRBJ2-1; TRBD2 might be the D (6 bases). The source is an adult in good health. The CDR3 nucleotides are TGTGCCAGCAGCTCGGGACTTACGAATGAGCAGTTCTTC. Encoded protein: CASSSGLTNEQFF.